The 25 T cell receptor beta chains listed next were all sequenced from one sample in a study of T cell changes during pregnancy in multiple sclerosis. Sequenced by immunoSEQ multiplex PCR; TCRdb stores in-frame clones only, minus some. The sample lists 70,000 or so clones; about 89% were seen once. This specimen was CD4+ T cells from peripheral blood mononuclear cells, taken before pregnancy. Receptors were obtained from a female donor with multiple sclerosis, enrolled in a pregnancy study.

This chain joins TRBV4-1 and TRBJ2-1, with a weak D call TRBD1 (6 bases). Trimming removed 2 bases at V and 9 bases at J, with 17 bases between. The CDR3 runs to 15 residues. Germline V gene sequence: CDR1 MGHRA, CDR2 YSYEKL. This chain's CDR3 is CASSQLSPGEIEQFF. In DNA form, the CDR3 reads TGCGCCAGCAGCCAACTCAGCCCAGGGGAGATTGAGCAGTTCTTC.

The chain couples TRBV19 to TRBJ2-7, with D maybe TRBD1 (5 bases). The V and J ends lost 6 bases and 6 bases respectively, with 15 bases between them. The length of the CDR3 is 13 residues. Germline V lookup: CDR1 LNHDA, CDR2 SQIVND (reference sequence). The CDR3 is CASRQVGRVEQYF. CDR3 coding DNA: TGTGCCAGTAGACAGGTTGGAAGGGTCGAGCAGTACTTC.

The chain employs TRBV27 and TRBJ2-7, with 7 positions matching TRBD1. This CDR3 comprises 14 residues. The germline V gene encodes CDR1 MNHEY and CDR2 SMNVEV (reference sequence). Trimming at V came to 4 bases and at J to 1 base, leaving 4 bases not matched to a gene. The CDR3 spells CASSSPTGSYEQYF. CDR3 coding DNA: TGTGCCAGCAGTTCCCCGACAGGGTCCTACGAGCAGTACTTC.

The chain employs TRBV25-1 and TRBJ1-3; weak D call: TRBD1 (6 bases). CDR1 is MGHDK, CDR2 SYGVNS, per germline. CDR3 length: 14 residues. V lost 1 base and J lost 8, with 12 bases in between. The CDR3 sequence is CASSESNRVDTIYF. The CDR3 nucleotides are TGTGCCAGCAGTGAATCGAACAGGGTCGACACCATATATTTT. Drawing the rest from reference TRBV25-1 and TRBJ1-3, the complete variable domain is EADIYQTPRYLVIGTGKKITLECSQTMGHDKMYWYQQDPGMELHLIHYSYGVNSTEKGDLSSESTVSRIRTEHFPLTLESARPSHTSQYLCASSESNRVDTIYFGEGSWLTVV.

CDR3 sequence reads: CASSYEAGQGNTIYF. The CDR3 DNA is TGTGCCAGCAGTTACGAGGCAGGGCAAGGAAACACCATATATTTT. This chain uses TRBV6-5 with TRBJ1-3; D is possibly TRBD1 (5 bases). The germline CDR1 and CDR2 sequences are MNHEY and SVGAGI. The CDR3 has 15 residues. Deletions cut 2 bases from V and 4 bases from J, with 12 bases between.

The chain links TRBV4-1 to TRBJ1-1; D not resolved. Per germline, CDR1 MGHRA and CDR2 YSYEKL. Trimming stripped 0 bases from V and 5 bases from J, with 4 bases between. The CDR3 contains 12 residues. The CDR3 bases are TGCGCCAGCAGCCAAGACGGGACTGAAGCTTTCTTT. It yields the protein CASSQDGTEAFF.

V and J are TRBV5-6 and TRBJ2-5, with D unresolved. The V end lost 0 bases, the J end lost 2 bases, and 8 bases lay between the germline ends. Germline values: CDR1 SGHDT, CDR2 YYEEEE. The CDR3 consists of 14 residues. The CDR3 here is CASSLGSLQETQYF. The CDR3 bases are TGTGCCAGCAGCTTGGGGAGCCTACAAGAGACCCAGTACTTC.

The chain employs TRBV19 and TRBJ1-2, with 7 bases fitting TRBD1. V trimming: 5 bases; J trimming: 7 bases; junction bases outside the gene matches: 13. The CDR3 runs to 15 residues. CDR1 is LNHDA, CDR2 SQIVND, per germline (reference sequence). Here the CDR3 DNA reads TGTGCCAGTAGTTCTCGCGAGGGGGCGCTTGGTGGCTACACCTTC. Translating gives CASSSREGALGGYTF.

This chain links TRBV14 with TRBJ2-3; 7 nucleotides align to TRBD2. Germline V gene data show CDR1 as SGHDN and CDR2 as FVKESK. The CDR3 contains 15 residues. After removal of 4 bases from V and 2 bases from J, the junction contained 6 bases not matched to a gene. CDR3 amino acids: CASSRLADLTDTQYF. In nucleotides, the CDR3 is TGTGCCAGCAGCCGGCTAGCGGATCTCACAGATACGCAGTATTTT.

DNA for the CDR3: TGTGCCAGCAGCTTAGTCGGGGCTAGCGGGACCTACAATGAGCAGTTCTTC. This gives the protein CASSLVGASGTYNEQFF. V gene TRBV7-2 combines with J gene TRBJ2-1; 9 bases line up with TRBD2. The V gene end was trimmed by 1 base and the J gene end by 2 bases; junction bases not matched to a gene: 6. Germline V lookup: CDR1 SGHTA, CDR2 FQGNSA. This CDR3 is 17 amino acids long.

The chain carries TRBV7-2 and TRBJ1-5, with 11 bases matching TRBD1. V dropped 5 bases and J dropped 5; count of bases not matched to a gene: 8. This CDR3 comprises 16 residues. Germline-derived CDR1 and CDR2 are SGHTA and FQGNSA. This chain's CDR3 is CASSPRDRGEHQPQHF. In nucleotides, the CDR3 is TGTGCCAGCAGCCCGAGGGACAGGGGGGAACATCAGCCCCAGCATTTT. Together with reference TRBV7-2 and TRBJ1-5, the CDR3 gives the full variable domain: GAGVSQSPSNKVTEKGKDVELRCDPISGHTALYWYRQSLGQGLEFLIYFQGNSAPDKSGLPSDRFSAERTGGSVSTLTIQRTQQEDSAVYLCASSPRDRGEHQPQHFGDGTRLSIL.

The CDR3 region is CASRVDRSSYNEQFF. In DNA, the CDR3 is TGTGCCAGCAGGGTGGACAGAAGCTCCTACAATGAGCAGTTCTTC. This chain uses TRBV7-2 with TRBJ2-1; the D gene is possibly TRBD1 (6 bases). Germline loops: CDR1 SGHTA, CDR2 FQGNSA. Trimming took 6 bases from V and 0 from J, leaving 12 bases between them. The CDR3 is made up of 15 amino acids. Filled out from reference TRBV7-2 and TRBJ2-1, the complete variable domain reads GAGVSQSPSNKVTEKGKDVELRCDPISGHTALYWYRQSLGQGLEFLIYFQGNSAPDKSGLPSDRFSAERTGGSVSTLTIQRTQQEDSAVYLCASRVDRSSYNEQFFGPGTRLTVL.

This chain links TRBV7-9 with TRBJ1-3; 7 positions agree with TRBD1. V was clipped by 1 base and J by 0 bases; unmatched bases: 6. Germline-derived CDR1 and CDR2 are SEHNR and FQNEAQ (reference sequence). This CDR3 comprises 17 residues. CDR3 DNA sequence: TGTGCCAGCAGCTTAGGTCGGGACAGTTACTCTGGAAACACCATATATTTT. Its translation: CASSLGRDSYSGNTIYF.

The genes are TRBV9 and TRBJ2-3; 8 nucleotides agree with TRBD1. In germline, CDR1 is SGDLS, CDR2 YYNGEE. The J segment lost 12 bases and the V segment lost 3 bases, leaving 15 bases of the junction unmatched. The CDR3 has 15 amino acids. The CDR3 DNA sequence: TGTGCCAGCAGCGCCACGGACAGGGAAGGTTCTATTCAGTATTTT. This gives the protein CASSATDREGSIQYF. Full variable domain (remainder filled in from reference TRBV9 and TRBJ2-3): DSGVTQTPKHLITATGQRVTLRCSPRSGDLSVYWYQQSLDQGLQFLIQYYNGEERAKGNILERFSAQQFPDLHSELNLSSLELGDSALYFCASSATDREGSIQYFGPGTRLTVL.

This chain joins TRBV7-2 and TRBJ2-5, with D perhaps TRBD2 (5 bases). CDR1 is SGHTA, CDR2 FQGNSA, per germline. This CDR3 comprises 16 residues. Trimming shortened V by 0 bases and J by 4 bases, and 15 bases separated the two germline ends. Here the CDR3 reads CASSLASGGGLETQYF. The DNA of the CDR3 is TGTGCCAGCAGCTTAGCGTCCGGAGGAGGTCTAGAGACCCAGTACTTC.

This clone occurred once. The chain is built from TRBV18 and TRBJ2-4; weak D call: TRBD2 (6 bases). Per germline, CDR1 KGHSH and CDR2 LQKENI. V was clipped by 1 base and J by 1 base, with 14 bases between them. The CDR3 is 17 residues long. The CDR3 here is CASSPRGGSSAKNIQYF. The CDR3 DNA reads as TGTGCCAGCTCACCACGTGGAGGGTCTAGCGCCAAAAACATTCAGTACTTC.

The CDR3 region is CASSLAGGPATNEKLFF. The CDR3 DNA reads TGTGCCAGCAGCTTGGCCGGGGGGCCGGCAACTAATGAAAAACTGTTTTTT. V usage is TRBV5-4 and J usage is TRBJ1-4; D possibly corresponds to TRBD1 (6 bases). V lost 0 bases and J lost 0, with 12 bases in between. The CDR3 length is 17 residues. Germline CDR1 reads SGHNT; CDR2 reads YYREEE (reference sequence). The full variable domain, with the rest looked up from reference TRBV5-4 and TRBJ1-4, is ETGVTQSPTHLIKTRGQQVTLRCSSQSGHNTVSWYQQALGQGPQFIFQYYREEENGRGNFPPRFSGLQFPNYSSELNVNALELDDSALYLCASSLAGGPATNEKLFFGSGTQLSVL.

The chain employs TRBV2 and TRBJ1-5; no definite D call. CDR1 is SNHLY and CDR2 is FYNNEI in the germline V gene. The CDR3 extends over 14 amino acids. V dropped 6 bases and J dropped 9 bases, with 18 bases sitting between them. CDR3 in amino acids: CASSLREGRGPQHF. The CDR3, as DNA: TGTGCCAGCAGCCTCCGGGAGGGCCGGGGGCCCCAGCATTTT.

This clone was recorded once. The chain has TRBV9 and TRBJ1-3; weak D call: TRBD1 (5 bases). Trimming stripped 2 bases from V and 0 bases from J, with 9 bases between. The CDR3 is made up of 15 amino acids. Germline V gene sequence: CDR1 SGDLS, CDR2 YYNGEE. The CDR3 spells CASSVDSVSGNTIYF. CDR3 nucleotides: TGTGCCAGCAGCGTCGACAGCGTCTCTGGAAACACCATATATTTT.

The chain joins TRBV29-1 to TRBJ2-3, with TRBD1 identical over 8 bases. CDR3 length: 15 residues. Germline V lookup: CDR1 SQVTM, CDR2 ANQGSEA. V lost 6 bases, J lost 0 bases, and 8 bases stayed unmatched. CDR3 in DNA: TGCAGCGTCCAAGGGACAGGAGGTAGCACAGATACGCAGTATTTT. The encoded protein is CSVQGTGGSTDTQYF.

This sequence joins TRBV27 and TRBJ2-1; D remains unclear. The V end was cut by 3 bases, the J end by 4 bases, with 16 bases between. Germline CDR1 is MNHEY and CDR2 is SMNVEV (reference sequence). The CDR3 spans 16 residues. The CDR3 DNA reads TGTGCCAGCAGTTTTATCCCGACTCCTGGGTACAATGAGCAGTTCTTC. This codes for CASSFIPTPGYNEQFF.

V is TRBV30 and J is TRBJ2-3, with unresolved D. Between the trimmed V and J ends, which lost 3 bases and 0 bases, there was a span of 13 bases. The CDR3 covers 15 residues. Germline V gene lookup returns CDR1 GTSNPN and CDR2 SVGIG (reference sequence). The CDR3 loop reads CAWSQVGPSTDTQYF. CDR3 DNA sequence: TGTGCCTGGAGCCAGGTGGGTCCTAGCACAGATACGCAGTATTTT.

J is TRBJ1-1 and V is TRBV11-2; unclear D gene. Trimming took off 4 bases at V and 8 bases at J, with 14 bases between the two ends. Germline V gene sequence: CDR1 SGHAT, CDR2 FQNNGV. CDR3 length: 13 amino acids. The CDR3 coding sequence is TGTGCCAGCAGCTACCGACGCCCGGGGGAAGCTTTCTTT. Protein sequence: CASSYRRPGEAFF.

The chain has TRBV10-3 and TRBJ1-5; the match to TRBD1 covers 12 bases. Trimming at V came to 2 bases and at J to 6 bases, leaving 5 bases not matched to a gene. The germline gives CDR1 ENHRY, CDR2 SYGVKD. This CDR3 contains 16 residues. The chain's CDR3 is CAISERGQGAGQPQHF. CDR3 coding DNA: TGTGCCATCAGTGAGAGGGGACAGGGGGCGGGTCAGCCCCAGCATTTT.

The rearrangement uses TRBV5-6 and TRBJ2-5; D is perhaps TRBD1 (6 bases). Trimming removed 2 bases at V and 5 bases at J, with 10 bases between. Germline assignment: CDR1 SGHDT and CDR2 YYEEEE. The CDR3 sequence is 13 residues long. CDR3: CASSFRGRETQYF. CDR3 nucleotides: TGTGCCAGCAGCTTCAGGGGTCGGGAGACCCAGTACTTC.